Listed below are T cell receptor beta chains from one sample, sequenced in a study of beta chain features in type 1 diabetes. Data came from immunoSEQ multiplex PCR; TCRdb stores just in-frame clones and leaves some out. The profile shows 250,000 to 300,000 clones, approximately 25% of them singletons. The sequencing sample was made of naive CD4+ T cells from blood. All receptors come from a woman aged 30 to 39 with type 1 diabetes. CDR3s include the opening cysteine and the closing phenylalanine or tryptophan. D genes are given only for firm matches. Rows may omit the clone size; those that give it use once, few, many or a size class.

abundance	d_gene	v_gene	j_gene	CDR3aa	CDR3nt
few	TRBD1	TRBV29-1	TRBJ1-1	CSVDRQGRTEAFF	TGCAGCGTTGATAGACAGGGAAGAACTGAAGCTTTCTTT
-	TRBD2	TRBV30	TRBJ2-1	CAWRGGLAVYNEQFF	TGTGCCTGGAGAGGGGGACTAGCGGTATACAATGAGCAGTTCTTC
few	-	TRBV30	TRBJ2-1	CAWSTINEQFF	TGTGCCTGGAGCACTATCAATGAGCAGTTCTTC
few	TRBD1	TRBV29-1	TRBJ1-5	CSVGTGGHQPQHF	TGCAGCGTAGGGACAGGGGGTCATCAGCCCCAGCATTTT
few	-	TRBV10-1	TRBJ2-2	CASISDSGELFF	TGCGCCAGCATTTCGGACTCCGGGGAGCTGTTTTTT
few	TRBD1	TRBV10-3	TRBJ1-1	CAISSRDSEAFF	TGTGCCATCAGTAGCCGGGACAGTGAAGCTTTCTTT
-	-	TRBV5-1	TRBJ2-4	CASSEAVLGIQYF	TGCGCCAGCAGCGAGGCCGTGTTGGGCATTCAGTACTTC
few	-	TRBV29-1	TRBJ2-7	CSVDMGAEQYF	TGCAGCGTTGACATGGGGGCCGAGCAGTACTTC
-	-	TRBV6-5	TRBJ2-7	CASSYLAGLPYEQYF	TGTGCCAGCAGTTACTTGGCGGGCCTACCCTACGAGCAGTACTTC
-	-	TRBV7-9	TRBJ1-1	CASSSAGANTEAFF	TGTGCCAGCAGCTCTGCAGGGGCGAACACTGAAGCTTTCTTT
-	TRBD1	TRBV5-4	TRBJ2-1	CASSPGTASSYNEQFF	TGTGCCAGCAGCCCCGGGACAGCTAGCTCCTACAATGAGCAGTTCTTC
-	TRBD1	TRBV4-2	TRBJ2-7	CASSQVWTGEGEQYF	TGTGCCAGCAGCCAAGTCTGGACAGGGGAAGGCGAGCAGTACTTC
-	-	TRBV28	TRBJ2-1	CASSNLEIYNEQFF	TGTGCCAGCAGTAATTTAGAGATCTACAATGAGCAGTTCTTC
-	-	TRBV5-1	TRBJ1-2	CASSFTGENGYTF	TGCGCCAGCAGCTTTACGGGGGAGAATGGCTACACCTTC
-	TRBD1	TRBV15	TRBJ2-2	CATSIGTGPTGELFF	TGTGCCACCAGCATAGGGACAGGGCCCACCGGGGAGCTGTTTTTT
-	-	TRBV2	TRBJ1-5	CASSEQGMGNQPQHF	TGTGCCAGCAGTGAACAGGGTATGGGCAATCAGCCCCAGCATTTT
-	-	TRBV7-2	TRBJ2-1	CASSFYGRNNEQFF	TGTGCCAGCAGCTTCTATGGTAGAAACAATGAGCAGTTCTTC
-	-	TRBV29-1	TRBJ1-4	CSVDITGTPSPGKLFF	TGCAGCGTCGACATCACCGGGACACCTAGTCCGGGGAAACTGTTTTTT
-	-	TRBV4-1	TRBJ1-5	CASSQGIVSLQPQHF	TGCGCCAGCAGCCAAGGTATCGTTTCCCTTCAGCCCCAGCATTTT
-	-	TRBV5-1	TRBJ2-5	CASSYRQQETQYF	TGCGCCAGCAGCTACAGACAGCAAGAGACCCAGTACTTC
-	TRBD1	TRBV29-1	TRBJ1-1	CSGNRGDTEAFF	TGCAGCGGAAACAGGGGTGATACTGAAGCTTTCTTT
-	TRBD1	TRBV29-1	TRBJ1-5	CTQRQGSGNQPQHF	TGCACCCAACGACAGGGCTCGGGCAATCAGCCCCAGCATTTT
few	TRBD2	TRBV5-4	TRBJ2-3	CASSLRTSGRRDTQYF	TGTGCCAGCAGCCTACGGACTAGCGGGAGGAGGGATACGCAGTATTTT
few	-	TRBV6-1	TRBJ2-3	CASSEGGGEDTQYF	TGTGCCAGCAGTGAAGGCGGGGGCGAGGATACGCAGTATTTT
-	-	TRBV4-2	TRBJ2-1	CASSQAGSITYNEQFF	TGTGCCAGCAGCCAAGCCGGGAGTATTACCTACAATGAGCAGTTCTTC
-	TRBD2	TRBV11-2	TRBJ2-1	CASSPTGLAGGRSYNEQFF	TGTGCCAGCAGCCCCACGGGACTAGCGGGAGGGAGGTCCTACAATGAGCAGTTCTTC
few	TRBD2	TRBV7-6	TRBJ2-3	CASSPTRGLAVTDTQYF	TGTGCCAGCAGCCCAACCCGGGGACTAGCGGTCACAGATACGCAGTATTTT
-	-	TRBV4-1	TRBJ1-1	CASSQVAGGMNTEAFF	TGCGCCAGCAGCCAAGTGGCGGGCGGGATGAACACTGAAGCTTTCTTT
few	-	TRBV4-1	TRBJ1-2	CASSLGASLSGYTF	TGCGCCAGCAGCCTAGGGGCGTCCCTTTCTGGCTACACCTTC
-	TRBD2	TRBV29-1	TRBJ2-7	CSVVPGGYEQYF	TGCAGCGTTGTCCCGGGGGGCTACGAGCAGTACTTC
-	TRBD1	TRBV5-1	TRBJ2-1	CASSFGTGVKDEQFF	TGCGCCAGCAGCTTTGGGACAGGGGTTAAGGATGAGCAGTTCTTC
-	-	TRBV15	TRBJ1-2	CATSRDVQKGNYGYTF	TGTGCCACCAGCAGAGATGTGCAGAAGGGGAACTATGGCTACACCTTC
few	-	TRBV29-1	TRBJ1-4	CSVQRQENEKLFF	TGCAGCGTTCAGAGGCAAGAAAATGAAAAACTGTTTTTT
few	TRBD1	TRBV6-5	TRBJ2-7	CASSYSRDSPFYEQYF	TGTGCCAGCAGTTACTCCCGGGACAGCCCTTTCTACGAGCAGTACTTC
once	TRBD2	TRBV28	TRBJ2-1	CASSNGGSPGYNEQFF	TGTGCCAGCAGTAATGGCGGGAGCCCCGGGTACAATGAGCAGTTCTTC
few	TRBD1	TRBV5-1	TRBJ1-2	CASSLERTGSGYTF	TGCGCCAGCAGCTTGGAAAGGACAGGGAGTGGCTACACCTTC
-	TRBD1	TRBV19	TRBJ1-2	CASTPGTAGYTF	TGTGCCAGTACCCCCGGGACAGCTGGCTACACCTTC
-	-	TRBV30	TRBJ1-1	CAWSVPDRNTEAFF	TGTGCCTGGAGTGTGCCTGACAGGAACACTGAAGCTTTCTTT
-	TRBD2	TRBV6-1	TRBJ2-7	CASSEGGSIDEQYF	TGTGCCAGCAGTGAAGGCGGGAGCATCGACGAGCAGTACTTC
-	-	TRBV23-1	TRBJ2-7	CASSKGDTPYEQYF	TGCGCCAGCAGTAAGGGGGACACCCCCTACGAGCAGTACTTC
-	-	TRBV4-1	TRBJ1-4	CASSQGRYNEKLFF	TGCGCCAGCAGCCAAGGCCGGTATAATGAAAAACTGTTTTTT
few	-	TRBV29-1	TRBJ1-1	CSVGQTNTEAFF	TGCAGCGTAGGACAAACGAACACTGAAGCTTTCTTT
few	TRBD2	TRBV9	TRBJ2-7	CASSVAPGGRIYEQYF	TGTGCCAGCAGCGTAGCCCCTGGCGGGAGAATATACGAGCAGTACTTC
few	-	TRBV29-1	TRBJ1-1	CSVATAKNTEAFF	TGCAGCGTTGCAACAGCTAAGAACACTGAAGCTTTCTTT
-	-	TRBV11-2	TRBJ1-2	CASSRGGAAYGYTF	TGTGCCAGCAGCCGCGGCGGGGCCGCCTATGGCTACACCTTC
-	-	TRBV28	TRBJ2-4	CASIQRAFNIQYF	TGTGCCAGCATTCAGAGGGCGTTTAACATTCAGTACTTC
-	-	TRBV7-3	TRBJ2-1	CASSLSLAKAYNEQFF	TGTGCCAGCAGCTTGTCTCTAGCGAAAGCCTACAATGAGCAGTTCTTC
-	TRBD2	TRBV30	TRBJ2-7	CAWSLGTSIPYEQYF	TGTGCCTGGAGTCTTGGGACTAGCATCCCCTACGAGCAGTACTTC
few	-	TRBV7-9	TRBJ2-3	CASSLSLALTDTQYF	TGTGCCAGCAGCCTCTCGCTAGCACTCACAGATACGCAGTATTTT
few	-	TRBV18	TRBJ2-6	CASSPLVPKSSGANVLTF	TGTGCCAGCTCACCGTTAGTTCCTAAGAGCTCTGGGGCCAACGTCCTGACTTTC